The clone carrying this T cell receptor (beta chain) has just a few counts. What it recognizes is unknown. TCRdb passed the 5' RACE reads through MiXCR, listing each CDR3 protein once. The sample records 100,000 to 130,000 distinct CDR3 sequences, about 15% being singletons. CDR1 and CDR2 (germline): LNHNV, YYDKDF (reference sequence). CDR3 length: 12 residues. Trimming stripped 2 bases from V and 3 bases from J, with 4 bases between. This record belongs to a study of T-cell memory formation after mild COVID-19. Study findings and constraints: Specificity for SARS-CoV-2 was not confirmed among the second-wave clones peaking on day 37. Contracting clones localized mainly to CM and EM when CD4+ and mainly to EMRA when CD8+.

Sequenced input: PBMCs or a T cell subset sorted from them (not recorded which). The clonotype originates from a man younger than 35 who had mild COVID-19 (a few samples of this study predate the infection). Cell type and time point are not known. The rearrangement links TRBV15 to TRBJ1-1; no clear D gene. Here the CDR3 reads CATSRRYTEAFF. For the CDR3, the DNA is TGTGCCACCAGCAGAAGATACACTGAAGCTTTCTTT.